These T cell receptor beta chains were read from a single sample in a study of shared T cell receptors in the human thymus. The table came from immunoSEQ multiplex PCR; TCRdb's copy has only in-frame clones and leaves some out. The sample has hundreds of thousands of clones, over 75% seen once. The same sample was also studied in work on human thymus T cells.

What was sequenced was thymocytes. These receptors all come from a boy in the first two years of life with a congenital heart defect. CDR3s include the opening cysteine and the closing phenylalanine or tryptophan. A D gene is named only where the DNA matches it firmly. Clone size is not always given. Where it is, it says once, few, many or a class for expanded clones.

cdr3_length: 16
j_call: TRBJ1-1
d_call: TRBD1
clone_size: NA
v_call: TRBV5-1
cdr3_nt: TGCGCCAGCAGCTTCCACAGGGGGAAGCTTAACACTGAAGCTTTCTTT
cdr3_aa: CASSFHRGKLNTEAFF

cdr3_length: 11
j_call: TRBJ2-5
d_call: NA
clone_size: few
v_call: TRBV20-1
cdr3_nt: TGCAGTGCTAGTTCCCGGGTAGCCCAGTACTTC
cdr3_aa: CSASSRVAQYF

cdr3_length: 18
j_call: TRBJ2-1
d_call: NA
clone_size: NA
v_call: TRBV15
cdr3_nt: TGTGCCACCAGCAGAGGGGGCCGGGCAGGAACCCCTAACAATGAGCAGTTCTTC
cdr3_aa: CATSRGGRAGTPNNEQFF

cdr3_length: 15
j_call: TRBJ2-7
d_call: TRBD2
clone_size: NA
v_call: TRBV6-5
cdr3_nt: TGTGCCAGCAGACAAAGCGGGAGCCCGGGCTACGAGCAGTACTTC
cdr3_aa: CASRQSGSPGYEQYF

cdr3_length: 14
j_call: TRBJ2-5
d_call: TRBD1
clone_size: NA
v_call: TRBV6-5
cdr3_nt: TGTGCCAGCAGTTGGGACAGGCGACAAGAGACCCAGTACTTC
cdr3_aa: CASSWDRRQETQYF

cdr3_length: 15
j_call: TRBJ2-7
d_call: NA
clone_size: NA
v_call: TRBV11-2
cdr3_nt: TGTGCCAGCAGCTTAGATGCGGATCCCCCCTACGAGCAGTACTTC
cdr3_aa: CASSLDADPPYEQYF

cdr3_length: 11
j_call: TRBJ2-5
d_call: TRBD1
clone_size: once
v_call: TRBV20-1
cdr3_nt: TGCAACCTCAGGACAGGAGAGACCCAGTACTTC
cdr3_aa: CNLRTGETQYF

cdr3_length: 15
j_call: TRBJ2-7
d_call: TRBD1
clone_size: NA
v_call: TRBV7-6
cdr3_nt: TGTGCCAGCAGCTCGGCGGGACAGGGGTCCTACGAGCAGTACTTC
cdr3_aa: CASSSAGQGSYEQYF

cdr3_length: 17
j_call: TRBJ2-3
d_call: NA
clone_size: NA
v_call: TRBV15
cdr3_nt: TGTGCCACCAGCACAAACTATAGCGGAACTAGCACAGATACGCAGTATTTT
cdr3_aa: CATSTNYSGTSTDTQYF

cdr3_length: 15
j_call: TRBJ1-2
d_call: TRBD1
clone_size: NA
v_call: TRBV27
cdr3_nt: TGTGCCAGCAGTTTATCGCCGGGACAGTACTATGGCTACACCTTC
cdr3_aa: CASSLSPGQYYGYTF

cdr3_length: 17
j_call: TRBJ2-7
d_call: NA
clone_size: NA
v_call: TRBV18
cdr3_nt: TGTGCCAGCTCACCAGGGGGGCAGCGGGACCCCCCCTACGAGCAGTACTTC
cdr3_aa: CASSPGGQRDPPYEQYF

cdr3_length: 14
j_call: TRBJ2-7
d_call: NA
clone_size: once
v_call: TRBV6-5
cdr3_nt: TGTGCCAGCAGTTACAATACAGGTTCCTACGAGCAGTACTTC
cdr3_aa: CASSYNTGSYEQYF

cdr3_length: 17
j_call: TRBJ1-3
d_call: NA
clone_size: NA
v_call: TRBV11-3
cdr3_nt: TGTGCCAGCAGCTCCGGCCCAAACAGGGTCTCTGGAAACACCATATATTTT
cdr3_aa: CASSSGPNRVSGNTIYF

cdr3_length: 14
j_call: TRBJ2-1
d_call: TRBD2
clone_size: NA
v_call: TRBV6-4
cdr3_nt: TGTGCCAGCAGTGTAACGGGACTAAGTGATGAGCAGTTCTTC
cdr3_aa: CASSVTGLSDEQFF

cdr3_length: 14
j_call: TRBJ2-7
d_call: NA
clone_size: NA
v_call: TRBV7-6
cdr3_nt: TGTGCCAGCAGCTCGGACTCCGGTGGGGGGGAGCAGTACTTC
cdr3_aa: CASSSDSGGGEQYF

cdr3_length: 16
j_call: TRBJ2-7
d_call: TRBD1
clone_size: NA
v_call: TRBV4-3
cdr3_nt: TGCGCCAGCAGCCAGGGACAGGACAGGGGCCTCTACGAGCAGTACTTC
cdr3_aa: CASSQGQDRGLYEQYF

cdr3_length: 14
j_call: TRBJ1-2
d_call: TRBD1
clone_size: once
v_call: TRBV9
cdr3_nt: TGTGCCAGCAGCGCCACAGGGGGCAGCTATGGCTACACCTTC
cdr3_aa: CASSATGGSYGYTF